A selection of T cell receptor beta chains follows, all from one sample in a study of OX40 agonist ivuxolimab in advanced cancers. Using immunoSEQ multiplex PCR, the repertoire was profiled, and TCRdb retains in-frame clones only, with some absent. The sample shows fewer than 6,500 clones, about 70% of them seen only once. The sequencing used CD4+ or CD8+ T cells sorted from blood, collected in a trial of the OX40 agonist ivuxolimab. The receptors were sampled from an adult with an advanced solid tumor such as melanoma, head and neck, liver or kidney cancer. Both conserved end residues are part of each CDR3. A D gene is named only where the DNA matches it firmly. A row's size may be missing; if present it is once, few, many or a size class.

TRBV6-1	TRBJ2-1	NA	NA	TGTGCCAGCAGTGAAGCGGGGAGCTCCTACAATGAGCAGTTCTTC	CASSEAGSSYNEQFF
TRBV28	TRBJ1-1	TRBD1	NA	TGTGCCAGCAGTTTAGAGGGACAGGGGAGCACTGAAGCTTTCTTT	CASSLEGQGSTEAFF
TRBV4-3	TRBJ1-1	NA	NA	TGCGCCAGCAGCCACGAAAGCCGTGGGGGGCTGGGCACTGAAGCTTTCTTT	CASSHESRGGLGTEAFF
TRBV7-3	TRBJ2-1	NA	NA	TGTGCCAGCAGCTTAGATCTCAACGGGGGAAATGAGCAGTTCTTC	CASSLDLNGGNEQFF
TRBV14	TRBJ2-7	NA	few	TGTGCCAGCAGCCAAGTGGGGATATCTTACGAGCAGTACTTC	CASSQVGISYEQYF
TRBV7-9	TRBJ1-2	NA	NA	TGTGCCAGCAGCTTAGATCGGTCGGGGGCTTACTATGGCTACACCTTC	CASSLDRSGAYYGYTF
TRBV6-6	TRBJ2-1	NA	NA	TGTGCCAGCAGTTACTCGATGTCGGGGAAGGGTGAGCAGTTCTTC	CASSYSMSGKGEQFF
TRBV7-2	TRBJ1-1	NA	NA	TGTGCCAGCAGCTTAGGAGGGGCGGGCACTGAAGCTTTCTTT	CASSLGGAGTEAFF
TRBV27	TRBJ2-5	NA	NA	TGTGCCAGCAGTTCCCCGTACCAAGAGACCCAGTACTTC	CASSSPYQETQYF
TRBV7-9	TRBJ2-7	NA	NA	TGTGCCAGCACCCCAGGGGGGAGGGGCTACGAGCAGTACTTC	CASTPGGRGYEQYF
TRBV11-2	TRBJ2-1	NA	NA	TGTGCCAGCAGTTTGACAGCGTCTTCCTACAATGAGCAGTTCTTC	CASSLTASSYNEQFF
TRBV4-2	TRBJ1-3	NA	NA	TGTGCCAGCAGCCTAGGACCGGGACCGAAAGGAAACACCATATATTTT	CASSLGPGPKGNTIYF
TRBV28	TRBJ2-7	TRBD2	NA	TGTGCCAGCAGTTACAGAGCGGGAGGGAACTACGAGCAGTACTTC	CASSYRAGGNYEQYF
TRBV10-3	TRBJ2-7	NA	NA	TGTGCCATCAGGGGAGAGTGGCAGGGTCCCGAGCAGTACTTC	CAIRGEWQGPEQYF
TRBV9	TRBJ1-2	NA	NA	TGTGCCAGCAGCGTAGCCCCTGAGAAACAGACTAACTATGGCTACACCTTC	CASSVAPEKQTNYGYTF
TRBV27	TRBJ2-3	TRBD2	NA	TGTGCCAGCAGTTCCGACGGGGGGGGCACAGATACGCAGTATTTT	CASSSDGGGTDTQYF